A single sample is the source of the 16 T cell receptor beta chains below, sequenced in a study of cytomegalovirus exposure and HLA in healthy donors. 60 Vbeta and 13 Jbeta primers were used in PCR. Clones were sequenced by immunoSEQ multiplex PCR, and TCRdb holds only the in-frame ones, with some missing. Here the sample spans under 80,000 clones, just under 75% being singletons. The material sequenced was PBMCs. The source is a woman between 25 and 40 years old in good health and CMV-seronegative.

This chain uses TRBV7-8 with TRBJ2-5; TRBD1 agrees at 9 bases. V shed 5 bases, J shed 5 bases, and the junction held 9 bases outside the gene matches. This CDR3 has 15 residues. Germline CDR1 SGHVS, CDR2 FQNEAQ. Here the CDR3 DNA reads TGTGCCAGCAGCCTTTTTACAGGGGGCGCGGAGACCCAGTACTTC. Protein: CASSLFTGGAETQYF.

The chain carries TRBV25-1 and TRBJ2-7, with 9 bases identical to TRBD2. The V gene end was trimmed by 5 bases and the J gene end by 4 bases; junction bases not matched to a gene: 6. From germline, CDR1 is MGHDK and CDR2 SYGVNS. This CDR3 comprises 14 residues. CDR3 sequence (DNA): TGTGCCAGCAGTCCTAGCGGGAACAAGTACGAGCAGTACTTC. Translating it yields CASSPSGNKYEQYF.

The V call is TRBV5-1, the J call TRBJ2-1, with 9 positions matching TRBD2. The CDR3 has 14 residues. The germline V gene encodes CDR1 SGHRS and CDR2 YFSETQ. V shed 5 bases, J shed 5 bases, and the junction held 5 bases outside the gene matches. CDR3 DNA: TGCGCCAGCAGAGCTAGCGGGAACGACAATGAGCAGTTCTTC. Translating gives CASRASGNDNEQFF.

The chain uses TRBV19 and TRBJ2-1; 8 nucleotides line up with TRBD2. Germline V gene data show CDR1 as LNHDA and CDR2 as SQIVND (reference sequence). The CDR3 totals 13 residues. The V and J ends lost 7 bases and 8 bases, in that order; junction bases with no gene match: 7. CDR3 DNA: TGTGCCAGTAAGAGCGGGAGTACGTATGAGCAGTTCTTC. Translation gives CASKSGSTYEQFF.

This rearrangement joins TRBV30 to TRBJ1-1; D is uncertain. This CDR3 region has 13 residues. V lost 0 bases and J 1 base, leaving 6 bases between the germline ends. Germline loops: CDR1 GTSNPN, CDR2 SVGIG (reference sequence). CDR3 bases: TGTGCCTGGAGTGTAAACGGGAACACTGAAGCTTTCTTT. Translated: CAWSVNGNTEAFF.

This clone was counted between two and nine times. V and J are TRBV5-4 and TRBJ2-3; 7 positions match TRBD2. V dropped 4 bases and J dropped 2; count of bases not matched to a gene: 13. Germline CDR1 is SGHNT and CDR2 is YYREEE (reference sequence). The CDR3 totals 17 residues. The CDR3 reads CASSPAGSGTATDTQYF. In nucleotides, the CDR3 is TGTGCCAGCAGCCCGGCCGGGAGCGGGACCGCCACAGATACGCAGTATTTT.

The V gene is TRBV29-1, the J gene TRBJ2-3; 7 nucleotides line up with TRBD1. Germline-derived CDR1 and CDR2 are SQVTM and ANQGSEA. The trim removed 1 base at V and 6 bases at J, leaving 10 bases unmatched. The CDR3 is 15 amino acids. The CDR3 here is CSVEGVDRARDTQYF. The CDR3 region has the DNA TGCAGCGTTGAAGGGGTAGACAGGGCCAGGGATACGCAGTATTTT.

The chain joins TRBV19 to TRBJ2-2; maybe TRBD1 (5 bases). This CDR3 contains 13 residues. Germline CDR1 LNHDA, CDR2 SQIVND (reference sequence). The ends were cut back, 11 bases at V and 3 bases at J, with 13 bases in the middle. The CDR3 loop reads CAGAPSHTGELFF. The CDR3 DNA follows: TGTGCCGGGGCCCCGAGTCACACCGGGGAGCTGTTTTTT.

The chain links TRBV19 to TRBJ1-1, with 10 bases matching TRBD1. V shed 7 bases and J 6 bases; nucleotides not matched to a gene: 8. CDR1 and CDR2 (germline): LNHDA, SQIVND (reference sequence). The CDR3 is 14 amino acids. CDR3: CASTRGQGIPEAFF. CDR3 bases: TGTGCCAGTACGAGGGGACAGGGGATACCTGAAGCTTTCTTT.

This clone was recorded once. The chain joins TRBV5-1 to TRBJ1-2, with a tentative D call TRBD1 (5 bases). V lost 4 bases and J 7 bases, leaving 17 bases between the germline ends. The CDR3 loop spans 14 amino acids. Germline assignment: CDR1 SGHRS and CDR2 YFSETQ. CDR3 in DNA: TGCGCCAGCAGCCTGGGTTCCGGGGGAGGTGGCTACACCTTC. It specifies CASSLGSGGGGYTF.

This chain links TRBV27 with TRBJ2-7, with TRBD2 identical over 7 bases. The V gene end was trimmed by 8 bases and the J gene end by 5 bases; junction bases not matched to a gene: 12. Germline V gene lookup returns CDR1 MNHEY and CDR2 SMNVEV (reference sequence). This CDR3 has 14 amino acids. The CDR3: CASSLGGGAHEQYF. The CDR3 coding sequence is TGTGCCAGCTCCCTGGGGGGAGGGGCGCACGAGCAGTACTTC.

The chain combines TRBV7-3 with TRBJ2-5, with a weak D call TRBD1 (5 bases). Per germline, CDR1 SGHTA and CDR2 FQGTGA. CDR3 length equals 13 residues. Trimming shortened V by 2 bases and J by 2 bases, and 6 bases separated the two germline ends. CDR3 nucleotides: TGTGCCAGCAGCTTAGACAGTCAAGAGACCCAGTACTTC. Protein: CASSLDSQETQYF.

This CDR3 reads CASSVVPQGFGTSGYLSSYNEQFF. The CDR3, as DNA: TGTGCCAGCAGCGTAGTGCCCCAGGGCTTTGGGACTAGCGGATATCTAAGCTCCTACAATGAGCAGTTCTTC. The chain has TRBV9 and TRBJ2-1, with 11 nucleotides matching TRBD2. CDR1 and CDR2 (germline): SGDLS, YYNGEE. The CDR3 covers 24 residues. V lost 0 bases, J lost 0 bases, and 23 bases stayed unmatched. The whole variable domain, remainder taken from reference TRBV9 and TRBJ2-1, is DSGVTQTPKHLITATGQRVTLRCSPRSGDLSVYWYQQSLDQGLQFLIQYYNGEERAKGNILERFSAQQFPDLHSELNLSSLELGDSALYFCASSVVPQGFGTSGYLSSYNEQFFGPGTRLTVL.

Notes on this clone: Relative to the germline gene, one junction end is altered; a read error may explain this. This chain uses TRBV11-3 with TRBJ1-2; weak D call: TRBD1 (5 bases). This CDR3 contains 13 residues. CDR1 and CDR2 (germline): SGHNT, YENEEA. The chain's CDR3 is CASSVDRRGGYTF. CDR3 sequence (DNA): TGTGCCAGCAGCGTAGACAGACGGGGTGGCTACACCTTC. The full variable domain, in which reference TRBV11-3 and TRBJ1-2 provide the parts outside the CDR3, is EAGVVQSPRYKIIEKKQPVAFWCNPISGHNTLYWYLQNLGQGPELLIRYENEEAVDDSQLPKDRFSAERLKGVDSTLKIQPAELGDSAVYLCASSVDRRGGYTFGSGTRLTVV.

The chain carries TRBV10-3 and TRBJ1-3, with D unclear. This CDR3 has 15 residues. Germline V gene data show CDR1 as ENHRY and CDR2 as SYGVKD. Trimming left V 3 bases short and J 3 bases short, with 12 bases between. This CDR3 reads CAISETTRDGNTIYF. The CDR3 DNA is TGTGCCATCAGTGAAACGACACGGGATGGAAACACCATATATTTT.

The chain has TRBV5-1 and TRBJ2-1; D possibly corresponds to TRBD1 (5 bases). This CDR3 spans 13 amino acids. Germline CDR1 and CDR2: SGHRS and YFSETQ. Trimming shortened V by 5 bases and J by 4 bases, and 10 bases separated the two germline ends. The CDR3 reads CASSSDSYNEQFF. The DNA of the CDR3 is TGCGCCAGCAGTTCTGACAGTTACAATGAGCAGTTCTTC.